The subject of this entry is one T cell receptor beta chain. Its antigen remains unidentified. This specimen comes from a study of cytomegalovirus exposure and HLA in healthy donors. Study observations and caveats: Data from an earlier analysis indicated that most TCR beta V segments were productive either about 87% or about 30% of the time. One later analysis reportedly identified an Asian-associated ancestry cluster that showed fewer N-insertions than the roughly 640-donor mean. Most TCR sequences were rare, but some public TCRs occurred in many donors. The authors confirmed in vitro that a few CMV-associated chains were specific for CMV antigens.

Per the germline V gene, CDR1 is SGHRS and CDR2 is YFSETQ. After removal of 4 bases from V and 4 bases from J, the junction contained 10 bases not matched to a gene. The CDR3 length is 15 residues. Researchers ran the PCR with 60 Vbeta and 13 Jbeta primers. TCRdb's copy holds only in-frame clones and misses some; the assay was immunoSEQ multiplex PCR. The repertoire holds approximately 140,000 clones, with about 80% as singletons. The chain links TRBV5-1 to TRBJ2-5; 7 positions agree with TRBD2. This clonotype was obtained from a woman aged 40 to 50 in good health and CMV-seronegative. The sequenced sample consisted of PBMCs. CDR3 nucleotide sequence: TGCGCCAGCAGCCCTCTCTCGACTAGCAGAGAGACCCAGTACTTC. Amino acid sequence: CASSPLSTSRETQYF.